Sequencing of this TCR beta chain was carried out in a study of T cell repertoires in cytomegalovirus infection. On the study more broadly: Selected CMV epitopes included recently identified HLA-C-restricted ones as well as well-studied HLA-B-restricted ones. In public TCR beta signatures, there were indications of both CMV infection and matching HLA type.

This clonotype was counted between two and nine times. The antigen remains undetermined. The CDR3 is 16 residues long. The V segment lost 2 bases and the J segment 0 bases; nucleotides outside the gene matches: 2. The germline V gene has CDR1 SEHNR and CDR2 FQNEAQ (reference sequence). General study results and limits: Cumulative frequency of public TCR beta families picked out carriers of CMV plus the relevant HLA. In two of eight donors, the top clonotype was HLA-C-restricted CMV-specific.

Each CDR3 protein gets one entry after TCRdb re-called the reads with MiXCR. The sample lists roughly 990,000 distinct CDR3 sequences, roughly a third occurring once. V and J are TRBV7-9 and TRBJ2-2; 8 nucleotides align to TRBD1. The source material was cultured CD8+ T cells from PBMCs, sampled from culture after CMV antigen stimulation. This TCR was sampled from a human donor in good health (CMV status not recorded). Some clones in this sample may be carry-over from other donors' samples. The CDR3 bases are TGTGCCAGCAGCTTATGGACAGGGCCGAACACCGGGGAGCTGTTTTTT. Its protein product is CASSLWTGPNTGELFF.